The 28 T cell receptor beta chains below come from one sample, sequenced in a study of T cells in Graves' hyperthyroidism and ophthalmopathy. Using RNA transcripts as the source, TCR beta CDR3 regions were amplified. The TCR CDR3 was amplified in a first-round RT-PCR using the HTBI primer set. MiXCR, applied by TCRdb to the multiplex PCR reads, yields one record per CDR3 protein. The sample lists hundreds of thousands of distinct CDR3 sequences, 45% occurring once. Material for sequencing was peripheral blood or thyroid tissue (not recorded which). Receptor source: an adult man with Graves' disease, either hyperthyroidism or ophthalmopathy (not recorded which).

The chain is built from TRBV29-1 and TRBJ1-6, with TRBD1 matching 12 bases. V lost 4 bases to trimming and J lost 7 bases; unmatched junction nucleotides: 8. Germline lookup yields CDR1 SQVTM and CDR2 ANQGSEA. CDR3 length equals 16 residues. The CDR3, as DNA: TGCAGCGTTGCCGAGGGGACAGGGGGCCTGAATTCACCCCTCCACTTT. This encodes CSVAEGTGGLNSPLHF.

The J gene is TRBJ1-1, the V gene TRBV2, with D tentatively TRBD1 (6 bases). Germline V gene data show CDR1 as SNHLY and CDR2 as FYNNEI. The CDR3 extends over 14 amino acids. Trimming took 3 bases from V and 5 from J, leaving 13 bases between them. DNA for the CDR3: TGTGCCAGCAGTGACGAGGGGGGCAAGACTGAAGCTTTCTTT. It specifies CASSDEGGKTEAFF.

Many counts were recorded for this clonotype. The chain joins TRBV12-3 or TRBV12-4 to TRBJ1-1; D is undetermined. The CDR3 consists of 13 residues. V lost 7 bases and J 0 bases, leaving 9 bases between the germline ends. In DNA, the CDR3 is TGTGCCAGCAAGGCTAGATTGAACACTGAAGCTTTCTTT. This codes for CASKARLNTEAFF.

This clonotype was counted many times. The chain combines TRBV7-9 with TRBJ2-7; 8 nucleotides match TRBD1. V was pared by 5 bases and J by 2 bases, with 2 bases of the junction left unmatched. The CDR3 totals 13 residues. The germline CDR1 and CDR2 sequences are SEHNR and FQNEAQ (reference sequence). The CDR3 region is CASSPDRAYEQYF. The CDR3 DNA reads TGTGCCAGCAGCCCGGACAGGGCCTACGAGCAGTACTTC.

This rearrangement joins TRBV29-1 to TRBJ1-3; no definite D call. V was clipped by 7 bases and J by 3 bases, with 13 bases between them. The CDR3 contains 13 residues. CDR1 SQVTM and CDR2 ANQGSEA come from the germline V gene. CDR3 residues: CSALAGFGNTIYF. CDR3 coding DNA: TGCAGCGCCCTAGCGGGGTTTGGAAACACCATATATTTT.

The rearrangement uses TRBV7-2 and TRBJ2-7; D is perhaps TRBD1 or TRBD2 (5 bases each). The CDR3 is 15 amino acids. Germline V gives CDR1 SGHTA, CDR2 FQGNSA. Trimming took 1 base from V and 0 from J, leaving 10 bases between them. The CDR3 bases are TGTGCCAGCAGCTTAGAGGTTGGGGGCTCCTACGAGCAGTACTTC. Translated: CASSLEVGGSYEQYF.

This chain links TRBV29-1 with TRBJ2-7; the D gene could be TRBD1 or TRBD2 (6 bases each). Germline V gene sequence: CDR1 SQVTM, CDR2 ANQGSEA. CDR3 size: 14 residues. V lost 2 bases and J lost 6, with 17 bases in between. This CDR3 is CSVESAGQNFEQYF. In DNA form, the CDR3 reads TGCAGCGTTGAATCCGCGGGACAAAACTTCGAGCAGTACTTC.

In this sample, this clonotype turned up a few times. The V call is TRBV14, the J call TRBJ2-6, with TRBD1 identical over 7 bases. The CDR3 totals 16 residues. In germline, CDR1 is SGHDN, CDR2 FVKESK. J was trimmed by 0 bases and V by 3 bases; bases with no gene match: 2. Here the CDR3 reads CASSQGDSSGANVLTF. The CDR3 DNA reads TGTGCCAGCAGCCAGGGGGACAGCTCTGGGGCCAACGTCCTGACTTTC.

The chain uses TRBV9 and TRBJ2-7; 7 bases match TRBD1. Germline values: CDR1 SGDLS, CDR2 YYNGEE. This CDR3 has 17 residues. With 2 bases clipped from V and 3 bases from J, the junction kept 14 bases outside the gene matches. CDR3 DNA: TGTGCCAGCAGCGTTGGTGTGATGGGAGCAGGGGGCTACGAGCAGTACTTC. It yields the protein CASSVGVMGAGGYEQYF.

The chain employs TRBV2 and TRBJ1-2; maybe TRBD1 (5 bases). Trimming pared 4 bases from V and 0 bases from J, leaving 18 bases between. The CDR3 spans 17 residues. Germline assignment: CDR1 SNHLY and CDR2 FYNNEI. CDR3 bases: TGTGCCAGCAGTGGGAGGGGTCGGACTGAAGCTAACTATGGCTACACCTTC. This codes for CASSGRGRTEANYGYTF.

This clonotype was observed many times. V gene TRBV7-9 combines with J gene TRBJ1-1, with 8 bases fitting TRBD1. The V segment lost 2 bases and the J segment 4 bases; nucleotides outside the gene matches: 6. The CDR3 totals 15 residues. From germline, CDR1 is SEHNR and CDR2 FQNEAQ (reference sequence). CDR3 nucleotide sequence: TGTGCCAGCAGCTTACTAACAGGGGGAGGCACTGAAGCTTTCTTT. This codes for CASSLLTGGGTEAFF.

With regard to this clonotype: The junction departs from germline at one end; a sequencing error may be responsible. CDR3 loop: CAARRTATEAFF. Here the CDR3 DNA reads TGCGCTGCCAGGCGGACCGCCACAGAAGCTTTCTTT. This chain joins TRBV19 and TRBJ1-1; no definite D call. Per the germline V gene, CDR1 is LNHDA and CDR2 is SQIVND (reference sequence). The CDR3 sequence is 12 residues long.

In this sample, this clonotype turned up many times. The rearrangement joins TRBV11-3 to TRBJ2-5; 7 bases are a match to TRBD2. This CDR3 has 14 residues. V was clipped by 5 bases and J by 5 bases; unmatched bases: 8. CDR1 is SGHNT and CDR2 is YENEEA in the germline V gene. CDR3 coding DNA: TGTGCCAGCAGCCCGGTCCCGCGGGGGGAGACCCAGTACTTC. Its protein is CASSPVPRGETQYF. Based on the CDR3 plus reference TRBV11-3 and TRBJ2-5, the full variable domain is EAGVVQSPRYKIIEKKQPVAFWCNPISGHNTLYWYLQNLGQGPELLIRYENEEAVDDSQLPKDRFSAERLKGVDSTLKIQPAELGDSAVYLCASSPVPRGETQYFGPGTRLLVL.

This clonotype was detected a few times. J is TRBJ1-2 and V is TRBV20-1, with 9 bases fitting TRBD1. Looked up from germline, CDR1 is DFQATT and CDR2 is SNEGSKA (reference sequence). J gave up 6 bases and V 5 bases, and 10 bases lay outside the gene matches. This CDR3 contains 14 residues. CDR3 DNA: TGCAGTGCTTTATCCCCGGGACAGGGTGATGGCTACACCTTC. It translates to CSALSPGQGDGYTF.

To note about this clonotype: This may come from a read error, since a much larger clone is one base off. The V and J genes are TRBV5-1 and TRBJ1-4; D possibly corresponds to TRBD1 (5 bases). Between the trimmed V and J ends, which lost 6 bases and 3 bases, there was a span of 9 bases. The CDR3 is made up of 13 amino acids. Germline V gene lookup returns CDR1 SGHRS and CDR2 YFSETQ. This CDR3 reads CASNPGANEKLFF. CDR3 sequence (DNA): TGCGCCAGCAATCCGGGGGCTAATGAAAAACTGTTTTTT.

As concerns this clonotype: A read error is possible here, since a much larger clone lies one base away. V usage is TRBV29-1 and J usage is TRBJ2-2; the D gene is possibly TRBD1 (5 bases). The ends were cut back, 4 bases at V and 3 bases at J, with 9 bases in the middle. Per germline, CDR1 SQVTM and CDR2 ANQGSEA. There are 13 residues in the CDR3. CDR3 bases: TGCAGCGTTGTAAGCAGGGACACCGGGGAGCTGTTTTTT. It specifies CSVVSRDTGELFF.

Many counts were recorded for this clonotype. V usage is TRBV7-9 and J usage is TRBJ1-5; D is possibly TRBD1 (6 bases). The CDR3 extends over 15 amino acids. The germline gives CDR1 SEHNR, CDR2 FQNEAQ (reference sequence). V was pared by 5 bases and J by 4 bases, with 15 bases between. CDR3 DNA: TGTGCCAGCAGCCCGGACAGTAAGGCAAATCAGCCCCAGCATTTT. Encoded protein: CASSPDSKANQPQHF.

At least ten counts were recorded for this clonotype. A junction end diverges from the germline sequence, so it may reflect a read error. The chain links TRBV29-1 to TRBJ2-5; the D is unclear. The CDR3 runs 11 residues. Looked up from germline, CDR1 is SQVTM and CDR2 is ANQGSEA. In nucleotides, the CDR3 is TGCAGCGTTGAAGGTGGGGTTCTGGGAATCTTC. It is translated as CSVEGGVLGIF.

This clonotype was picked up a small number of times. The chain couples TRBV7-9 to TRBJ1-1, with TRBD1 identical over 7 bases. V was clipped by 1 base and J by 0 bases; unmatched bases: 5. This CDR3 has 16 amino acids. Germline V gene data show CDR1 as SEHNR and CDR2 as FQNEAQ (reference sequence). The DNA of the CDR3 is TGTGCCAGCAGCTTAGGTCCGACAGGGTTGAACACTGAAGCTTTCTTT. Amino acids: CASSLGPTGLNTEAFF.

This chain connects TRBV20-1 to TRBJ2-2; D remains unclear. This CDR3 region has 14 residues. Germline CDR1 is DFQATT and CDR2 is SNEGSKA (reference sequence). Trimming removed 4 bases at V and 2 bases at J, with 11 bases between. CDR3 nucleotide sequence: TGCAGTGCTATTTTCCCTACTAACACCGGGGAGCTGTTTTTT. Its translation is CSAIFPTNTGELFF.

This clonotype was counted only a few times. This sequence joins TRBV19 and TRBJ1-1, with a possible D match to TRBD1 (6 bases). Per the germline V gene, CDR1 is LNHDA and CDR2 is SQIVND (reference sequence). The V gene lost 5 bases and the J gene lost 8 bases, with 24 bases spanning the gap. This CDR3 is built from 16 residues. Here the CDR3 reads CASSVNFGGAKREAFF. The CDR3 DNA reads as TGTGCCAGTAGTGTCAATTTCGGGGGGGCGAAGCGAGAAGCTTTCTTT.

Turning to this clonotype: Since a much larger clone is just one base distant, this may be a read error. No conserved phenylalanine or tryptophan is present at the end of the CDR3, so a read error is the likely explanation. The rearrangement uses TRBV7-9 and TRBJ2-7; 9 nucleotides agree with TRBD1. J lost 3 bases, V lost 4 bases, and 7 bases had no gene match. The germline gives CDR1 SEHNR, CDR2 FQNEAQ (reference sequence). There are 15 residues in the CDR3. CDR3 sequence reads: CASSSPGQGSYEQYL. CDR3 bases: TGTGCCAGCAGCTCACCGGGACAGGGCAGCTACGAGCAGTACCTC.

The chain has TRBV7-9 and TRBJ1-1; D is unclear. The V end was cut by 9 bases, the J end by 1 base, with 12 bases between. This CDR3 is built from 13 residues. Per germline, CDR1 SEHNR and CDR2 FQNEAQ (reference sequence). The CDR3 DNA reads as TGTGCCAGTAGTATAAGACGGAACACTGAAGCTTTCTTT. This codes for CASSIRRNTEAFF.

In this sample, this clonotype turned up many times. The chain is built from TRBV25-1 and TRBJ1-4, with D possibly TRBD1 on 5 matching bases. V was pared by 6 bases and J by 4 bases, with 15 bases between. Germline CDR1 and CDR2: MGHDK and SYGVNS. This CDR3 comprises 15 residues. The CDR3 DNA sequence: TGTGCCAGCAGCGTCCGGGACGTCATTAATGAAAAACTGTTTTTT. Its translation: CASSVRDVINEKLFF.

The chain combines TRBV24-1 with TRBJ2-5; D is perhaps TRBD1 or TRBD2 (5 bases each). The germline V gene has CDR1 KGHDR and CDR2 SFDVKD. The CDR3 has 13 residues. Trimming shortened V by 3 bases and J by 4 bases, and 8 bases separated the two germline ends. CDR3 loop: CATSDGTGETQYF. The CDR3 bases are TGTGCCACCAGTGATGGGACCGGAGAGACCCAGTACTTC.

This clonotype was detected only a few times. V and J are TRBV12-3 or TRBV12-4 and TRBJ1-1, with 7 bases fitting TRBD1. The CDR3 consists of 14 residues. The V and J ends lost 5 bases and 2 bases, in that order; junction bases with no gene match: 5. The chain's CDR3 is CASSDRQGNTEAFF. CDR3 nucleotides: TGTGCCAGCAGTGACCGACAGGGTAACACTGAAGCTTTCTTT.

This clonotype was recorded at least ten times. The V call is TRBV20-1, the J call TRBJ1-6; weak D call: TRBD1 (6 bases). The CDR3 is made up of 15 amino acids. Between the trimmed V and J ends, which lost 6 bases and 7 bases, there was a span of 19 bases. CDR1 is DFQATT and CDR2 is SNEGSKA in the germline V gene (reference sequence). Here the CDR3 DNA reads TGCAGTGCGGGGCGAGGGGGGGACTTGAATTCACCCCTCCACTTT. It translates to CSAGRGGDLNSPLHF.

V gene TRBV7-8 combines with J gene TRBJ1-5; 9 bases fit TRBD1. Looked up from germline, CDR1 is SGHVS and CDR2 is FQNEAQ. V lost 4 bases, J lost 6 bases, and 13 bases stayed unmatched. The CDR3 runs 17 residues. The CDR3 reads CASSSHDLQGAGQPQHF. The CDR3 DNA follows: TGTGCCAGCAGCTCGCACGACCTACAGGGGGCGGGTCAGCCCCAGCATTTT.